This T cell receptor (beta chain) was identified during a study of blood T cells in healthy people across ages. Study-wide points: With unsorted PBMCs, a conclusive comparison of naive versus antigen-experienced cells was not possible.

This clonotype came up a few times. The antigen is undetermined. A second PCR, run for 7 to 11 cycles, used a sample-barcoded 5' primer plus a J-beta primer mix. TCRdb re-analysed the 5' RACE reads in MiXCR, keeping a single row per CDR3 protein. The table shows more than 1,000,000 distinct CDR3 sequences, with 25% occurring only once. The trim removed 6 bases at V and 0 bases at J, leaving 13 bases unmatched. There are 19 residues in the CDR3. The sample was also reused in another study, on T cells of mothers and their children. That report adds: Addition of sample barcodes and 2-4 random nucleotides occurred through the M1S primer of the second PCR. Sequencing got over 8 million TCR beta CDR3 reads from each mother and roughly 3 million from each child. Related mother-child pairs showed slightly, non-significantly higher overlap than unrelated pairs.

Sequenced sample: blood. The V and J genes are TRBV12-3 or TRBV12-4 and TRBJ2-6; 8 positions match TRBD1. The source is a girl aged 2-10 years in good health. DNA for the CDR3: TGTGCCAGCAGCCCAACGACCGGGACAGGCACCTCTGGGGCCAACGTCCTGACTTTC. It encodes CASSPTTGTGTSGANVLTF.